Each of the 5 T cell receptor beta chains below was sequenced from the same sample in a study of cytomegalovirus exposure and HLA in healthy donors (dated by TCRdb to about 2017). Receptor amplification or capture employed the immunoSEQ multiplex PCR assay. A mixture of 60 forward primers for TCR Vbeta segments and 13 reverse primers for TCR Jbeta segments was used in the multiplex PCR. The immuneACCESS repertoire file appears here via TCRdb, limited to in-frame rearrangements. These files lack a portion of the clones; in checked studies, under half of the deficit traces to unresolved V genes, and the cause of the others is not known. This sample is represented by more than 150,000 clones; about 82% of them were singletons. The top ten constitute 1% of the sample. Sample: PBMCs. Receptors originate from a woman aged 45-65 years in good health and CMV-seropositive.

J is TRBJ2-1 and V is TRBV14; 9 nucleotides agree with TRBD1. Per the germline V gene, CDR1 is SGHDN and CDR2 is FVKESK. The V segment lost 4 bases and the J segment 7 bases; nucleotides outside the gene matches: 8. CDR3 length: 15 residues. The CDR3 DNA follows: TGTGCCAGCAGCCCGGGGACAGGGTCTGATAATGAGCAGTTCTTC. Protein: CASSPGTGSDNEQFF.

V gene TRBV18 combines with J gene TRBJ1-3; 7 nucleotides line up with TRBD1. Trimming removed 10 bases from V and 0 bases from J; junction bases left unmatched: 9. Germline V gene lookup returns CDR1 KGHSH and CDR2 LQKENI. The CDR3 is 15 amino acids. The DNA for the CDR3 is TGTGCCACCGGGACAGAGTACCTCTCTGGAAACACCATATATTTT. As protein: CATGTEYLSGNTIYF.

The genes are TRBV5-5 and TRBJ2-7; TRBD2 matches at 7 bases. Losses at the gene ends were 0 bases for V and 2 bases for J; bases not matched to a gene: 5. The CDR3 runs to 15 residues. Germline values: CDR1 SGHKS, CDR2 YYEKEE (reference sequence). CDR3 nucleotides: TGTGCCAGCAGCTTGGTCCACAGCGGGGCCTACGAGCAGTACTTC. Its protein is CASSLVHSGAYEQYF.

This chain uses TRBV19 with TRBJ2-1, with D possibly TRBD2 on 7 matching bases. The CDR3 sequence is 14 residues long. V lost 8 bases, J lost 0 bases, and 11 bases lay in between. CDR1 and CDR2 (germline): LNHDA, SQIVND (reference sequence). The CDR3 sequence is CASGGASSYNEQFF. CDR3 DNA sequence: TGTGCCAGTGGGGGGGCTAGCTCCTACAATGAGCAGTTCTTC.

This chain uses TRBV5-1 with TRBJ1-4, with TRBD1 matching 7 bases. V shed 3 bases, J shed 8 bases, and the junction held 7 bases outside the gene matches. CDR1 and CDR2 (germline): SGHRS, YFSETQ. This CDR3 has 14 residues. In DNA form, the CDR3 reads TGCGCCAGCAGCTGGGGGACAGAAGAGGAAAAACTGTTTTTT. Translation gives CASSWGTEEEKLFF.